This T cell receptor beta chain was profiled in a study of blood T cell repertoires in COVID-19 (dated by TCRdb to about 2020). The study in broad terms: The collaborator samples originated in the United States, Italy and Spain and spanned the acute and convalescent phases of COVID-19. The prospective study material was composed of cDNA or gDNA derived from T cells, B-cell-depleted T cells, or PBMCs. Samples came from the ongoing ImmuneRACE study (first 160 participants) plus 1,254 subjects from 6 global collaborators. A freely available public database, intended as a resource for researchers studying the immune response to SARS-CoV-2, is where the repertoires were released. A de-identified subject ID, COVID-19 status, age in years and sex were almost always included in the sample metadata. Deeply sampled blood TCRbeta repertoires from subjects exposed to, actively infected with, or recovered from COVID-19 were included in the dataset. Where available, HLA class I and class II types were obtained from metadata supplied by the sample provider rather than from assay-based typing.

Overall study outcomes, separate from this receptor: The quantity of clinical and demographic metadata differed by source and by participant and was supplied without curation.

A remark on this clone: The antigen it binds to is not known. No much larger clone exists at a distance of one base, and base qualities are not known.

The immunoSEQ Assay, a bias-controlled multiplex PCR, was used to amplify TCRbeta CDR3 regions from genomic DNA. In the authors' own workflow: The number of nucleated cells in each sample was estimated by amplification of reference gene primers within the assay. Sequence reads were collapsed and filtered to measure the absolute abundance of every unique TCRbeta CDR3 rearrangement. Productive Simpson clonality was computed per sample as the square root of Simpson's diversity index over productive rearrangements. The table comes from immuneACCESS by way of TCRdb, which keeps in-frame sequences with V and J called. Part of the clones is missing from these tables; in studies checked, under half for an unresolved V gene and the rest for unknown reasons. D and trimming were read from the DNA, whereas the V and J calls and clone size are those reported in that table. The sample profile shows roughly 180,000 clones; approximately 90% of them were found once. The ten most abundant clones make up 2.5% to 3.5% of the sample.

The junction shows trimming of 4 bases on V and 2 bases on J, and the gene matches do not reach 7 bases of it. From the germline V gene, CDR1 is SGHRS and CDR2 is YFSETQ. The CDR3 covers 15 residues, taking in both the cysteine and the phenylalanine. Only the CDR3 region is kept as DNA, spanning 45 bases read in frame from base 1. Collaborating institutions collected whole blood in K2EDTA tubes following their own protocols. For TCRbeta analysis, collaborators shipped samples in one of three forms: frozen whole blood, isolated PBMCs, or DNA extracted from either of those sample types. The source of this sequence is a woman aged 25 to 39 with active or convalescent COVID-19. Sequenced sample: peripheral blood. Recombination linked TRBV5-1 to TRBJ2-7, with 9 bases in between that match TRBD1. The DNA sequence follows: TGCGCCAGCAGCCTGACCGGGACAGGGACCTACGAGCAGTACTTC. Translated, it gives CASSLTGTGTYEQYF.